This record looks at one T cell receptor (beta chain) sequence and its context. There is no known antigen for this receptor. Base qualities were left out, and no much larger clone turns up one base away. This sample was taken from a study of beta chain features in type 1 diabetes (dated 2018 in TCRdb). With respect to the entire study: Patients and healthy donors did not differ in mean age, gender distribution, total cell number or subset yield. Across all samples, fewer than 130 million sorted cells were examined, and cell number per subset correlated strongly with RNA yield. In the study, recently diagnosed type 1 diabetes patients and matched healthy donors were compared on the TCRB repertoires of their sorted circulating CD4+ T cell subsets. Regulatory and stem cell-like memory subsets were obtained from only 8 patients and roughly eight healthy donors, while naive and central memory subsets were obtained from all 30 or so donors. Study-level results and caveats: PCR may preferentially amplify shorter templates, but because patient and control samples were amplified and corrected together, any resulting skew would affect both groups equally. The naive, central memory and regulatory TCRB repertoires appeared to resemble one another more closely among patients than among healthy donors. A moderate but significant shortening of TCRB CDR3 length was observed in type 1 diabetes patients in all four CD4+ subsets. Because cDNA was sequenced instead of genomic DNA, highly expressing activated cells could be over-represented, though the groups showed no difference in activation or CD3 levels. At VDJ recombination sites, type 1 diabetes patients had fewer insertions and more deleted nucleotides, which implies abnormalities in thymic rearrangement. Because small numbers of individuals were included in the HLA sub-analyses, any influence of HLA type on TCRB rearrangement was left unresolved.

A single peripheral blood draw of around 0.11 L on average was collected from each donor into heparinised tubes. A BD FACSAria II was used to sort naive, central memory, regulatory and stem cell-like memory CD4+ T cells with a panel that included CD45RO, CCR7, CD25, CD127, CD95 and CD27. All sorted populations exceeded 95% purity. PBMCs were isolated right away by Lymphoprep density gradient centrifugation and were stained directly, without culture. So that batch effects would be minimized, each experiment stained and sorted samples in pairs, pairing one healthy donor with one patient. The entire isolated RNA was reverse transcribed using the High Capacity cDNA Reverse Transcription Kit, and thus expressed TCRB transcripts were sequenced. Deep immunoSEQ sequencing was applied to naive, central memory and regulatory T cell samples, giving an average of about 3.7 million total reads per sample. Sorted cells were lysed in RLT buffer, and RNA was extracted using DNase-treated RNeasy Micro or Mini kits according to cell number. To prevent cross-contamination, each cell subset was processed individually, whereas patient and healthy donor samples were processed jointly. The immunoSEQ multiplex PCR was used to amplify TCRB sequences from cDNA, yielding 87-bp fragments that span the CDR3 region. The amplicons were sequenced using the Illumina HiSeq platform. In the source study's methods: Synthetic template baselines were used to correct PCR bias computationally, reads within Hamming distance 2 were collapsed together, and singletons that could not be merged were discarded. Reads were aligned against IMGT to assign V, D and J genes, CDR3 length and insertions or deletions at six rearrangement sites. Clonotype counts were normalized to sorted cell number within each subset before computing true diversity and Gini coefficients with the tcR R package. Repertoire sharing was quantified using the overlap coefficient calculated on TCRB nucleotide sequences. As a proxy for the pre-selection repertoire, out-of-frame TCRB sequences from naive cells were analyzed. Held by TCRdb, this immuneACCESS table contains in-frame sequences only and omits some clones. Under half of the omission traces to an unresolved V gene where checked; the cause of the rest is unknown. The V and J calls and the clone size are those of that table, but D and trimming were determined from the DNA. Here the sample has about 350,000 clones; less than 20% occur a single time. Roughly 0.045% of the sample is taken by the ten largest.

CDR1 and CDR2, per the germline V gene, are SGHAT and FQNNGV. The CDR3 runs 15 amino acids, cysteine and phenylalanine included. Just CDR3 DNA is preserved here, 45 bases in frame from base 1. Trimming removed 3 bases from V and 3 bases from J; the gene matches leave 5 bases unexplained. The TCR originated in a woman younger than 35 in good health. Rearrangement joined TRBV11-2 to TRBJ2-1, with 7 bases in between that match TRBD1. Sample: naive CD4+ T cells from blood. Taken with the paper, the label for cell subset or site translates to: true naive CD4+ T cells. The CDR3 protein: CASSFRDSYYNEQFF. In nucleotide form, the sequence is TGTGCCAGCAGCTTCCGGGACAGCTACTACAATGAGCAGTTCTTC.